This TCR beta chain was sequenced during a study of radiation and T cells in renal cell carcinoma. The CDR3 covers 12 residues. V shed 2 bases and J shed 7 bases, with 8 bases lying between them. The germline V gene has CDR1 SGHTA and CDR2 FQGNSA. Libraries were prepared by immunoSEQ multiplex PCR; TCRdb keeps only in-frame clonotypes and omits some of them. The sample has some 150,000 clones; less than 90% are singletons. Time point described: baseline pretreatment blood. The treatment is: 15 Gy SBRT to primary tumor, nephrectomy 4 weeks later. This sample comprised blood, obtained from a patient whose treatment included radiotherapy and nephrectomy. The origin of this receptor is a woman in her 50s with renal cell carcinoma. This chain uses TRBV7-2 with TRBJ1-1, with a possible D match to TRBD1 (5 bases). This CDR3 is CASSLFGGEAFF. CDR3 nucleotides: TGTGCCAGCAGCTTATTCGGGGGTGAAGCTTTCTTT.